These T cell receptor beta chains were read from a single sample in a study of CD8 T cells in ankylosing spondylitis. TCRdb ran MiXCR on the 5' RACE reads and lists one entry per CDR3 protein. The sample shows approximately 100,000 distinct CDR3 sequences, approximately 25% of them seen only once. Input material: synovial fluid, either unsorted or a sorted T cell fraction (not recorded which). These receptors originate from a male donor with ankylosing spondylitis. Both conserved end residues are part of each CDR3. Each record gives: CDR3 protein, CDR3 length, clone size, V gene, J gene. Some rows mark clone size as missing; the rest say once, few, many or name a class of expanded clone.

cdr3_aa: CASSGDTPYEQYF; cdr3_length: 13; clone_size: few; v_call: TRBV5-1; j_call: TRBJ2-7
cdr3_aa: CSARETGLYEQYF; cdr3_length: 13; clone_size: few; v_call: TRBV20-1; j_call: TRBJ2-7
cdr3_aa: CATSRDQTSGSYEQYF; cdr3_length: 16; clone_size: few; v_call: TRBV15; j_call: TRBJ2-7
cdr3_aa: CASSLGGSRNEQFF; cdr3_length: 14; clone_size: many; v_call: TRBV7-8; j_call: TRBJ2-1
cdr3_aa: CSARDLYFGTNTEAFF; cdr3_length: 16; clone_size: -; v_call: TRBV20-1; j_call: TRBJ1-1
cdr3_aa: CASILGAGSNYGYTF; cdr3_length: 15; clone_size: -; v_call: TRBV12-3/TRBV12-4; j_call: TRBJ1-2
cdr3_aa: CASSLHRDSPLHF; cdr3_length: 13; clone_size: -; v_call: TRBV12-3/TRBV12-4; j_call: TRBJ1-6
cdr3_aa: CASSYSADTEAFF; cdr3_length: 13; clone_size: once; v_call: TRBV6-5; j_call: TRBJ1-1
cdr3_aa: CSARDPTSGGNEQFF; cdr3_length: 15; clone_size: many; v_call: TRBV20-1; j_call: TRBJ2-1
cdr3_aa: CATSDSTPSLAGGRKETQYF; cdr3_length: 20; clone_size: many; v_call: TRBV24-1; j_call: TRBJ2-5
cdr3_aa: CASSQRLDRGDGYTF; cdr3_length: 15; clone_size: -; v_call: TRBV3-1; j_call: TRBJ1-2
cdr3_aa: CASSLTGFEPLHF; cdr3_length: 13; clone_size: -; v_call: TRBV11-2; j_call: TRBJ1-6
cdr3_aa: CSARDSGTIYNEQFF; cdr3_length: 15; clone_size: -; v_call: TRBV20-1; j_call: TRBJ2-1
cdr3_aa: CASSSGTSELNEQFF; cdr3_length: 15; clone_size: few; v_call: TRBV5-1; j_call: TRBJ2-1
cdr3_aa: CASSQDIGPADTQYF; cdr3_length: 15; clone_size: few; v_call: TRBV4-2; j_call: TRBJ2-3